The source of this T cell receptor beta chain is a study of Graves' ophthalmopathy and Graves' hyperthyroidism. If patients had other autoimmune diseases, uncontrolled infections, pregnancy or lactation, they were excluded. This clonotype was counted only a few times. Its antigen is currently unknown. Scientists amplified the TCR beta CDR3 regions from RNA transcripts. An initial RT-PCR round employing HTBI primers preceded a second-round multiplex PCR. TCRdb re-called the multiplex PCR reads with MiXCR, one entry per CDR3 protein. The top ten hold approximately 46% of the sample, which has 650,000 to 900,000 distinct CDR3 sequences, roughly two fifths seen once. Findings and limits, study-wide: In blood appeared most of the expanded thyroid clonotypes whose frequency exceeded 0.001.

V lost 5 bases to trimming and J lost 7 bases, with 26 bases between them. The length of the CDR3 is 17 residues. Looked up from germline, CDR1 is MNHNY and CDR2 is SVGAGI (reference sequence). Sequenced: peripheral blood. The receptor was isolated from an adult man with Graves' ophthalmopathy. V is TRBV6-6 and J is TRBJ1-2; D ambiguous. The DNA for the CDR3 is TGTGCCAGCAGTGAAATTATAACAGCGCGGGGTGGAGGTGGCTACACCTTC. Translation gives CASSEIITARGGGGYTF.